These T cell receptor beta chains were read from a single sample in a study of CD8+CD57+ T cells in acquired aplastic anemia. TCRdb reprocessed the reads with MiXCR, giving one entry per CDR3 protein. In the table there are around 430,000 distinct CDR3 sequences, more than 25% of which are singletons. Sequencing was done on a sample of sorted CD4+, CD8+, or CD8+CD57+ T cells (not recorded which) from PBMCs. Receptors originate from a human donor with aplastic anemia. CDR3s leave out the opening cysteine and the closing phenylalanine or tryptophan. The size entry is marked missing in some rows and otherwise reads once, few, many or a size class.

>TRBJ1-2|TRBV2|NA
AATSGSGYT
>TRBJ1-6|TRBV27|NA
ASRDGQTLDSPLH
>TRBJ2-7|TRBV6-2/TRBV6-3|once
ASSHRTGRSGKPPEQY
>TRBJ1-5|TRBV20-1|many
SARDVTIRAQH
>TRBJ2-1|TRBV11-1|NA
ASGTAEHPWDEQF
>TRBJ2-2|TRBV20-1|NA
SASWSYTGELF
>TRBJ2-7|TRBV20-1|many
SVERTGNEQY
>TRBJ2-5|TRBV19|NA
ASSIASQYQETQY
>TRBJ2-4|TRBV4-1|NA
ASSQGFLKRLLAKNIQY
>TRBJ2-3|TRBV6-1|few
ASQLAGPDTQY
>TRBJ2-2|TRBV2|NA
ASSTMTGSTGGLF
>TRBJ2-1|TRBV19|NA
AWRGGSSEQF
>TRBJ2-2|TRBV15|many
ATSRDLSAGSTGELF
>TRBJ2-7|TRBV7-8|many
ASSQGRWAGSHEQY
>TRBJ2-5|TRBV3-1|NA
ASSLRGGMETQY
>TRBJ2-7|TRBV27|NA
AGGKAPPRSGYEQY
>TRBJ1-1|TRBV2|many
ASSGQGGAEAF
>TRBJ1-1|TRBV20-1|few
SARDPQSLNTEAF
>TRBJ2-3|TRBV20-1|many
SATLAGETTDTQY
>TRBJ2-4|TRBV10-3|NA
AISDQGGRETLAKNIQY
>TRBJ1-2|TRBV15|many
ATSPPGGYYGYT
>TRBJ2-7|TRBV25-1|NA
ASSELIEQY
>TRBJ1-2|TRBV10-3|many
ASSFTTGGPYGYT
>TRBJ2-5|TRBV9|few
ASSATPTMQETQY
>TRBJ1-2|TRBV5-5|few
ASSFGLGAEYGYT
>TRBJ1-6|TRBV19|many
ASSTPGQSFRGSPLH
>TRBJ2-3|TRBV5-4|many
ASSRGQGDEDTQY
>TRBJ2-7|TRBV25-1|few
ASTDVQSSYEQY
>TRBJ2-7|TRBV10-3|NA
AISDKGGSISYEQY
>TRBJ1-5|TRBV10-3|NA
ASSYIPQGGNQPQH
>TRBJ1-2|TRBV7-9|NA
ASSPSPGVPNYGYT
>TRBJ2-5|TRBV25-1|few
ASSDGQEGLETQY
>TRBJ2-1|TRBV24-1|NA
ATSETYGEQF
>TRBJ2-3|TRBV4-1|few
ASSQVQLGITDTQY
>TRBJ1-2|TRBV15|few
ATSVRTGGYT
>TRBJ2-7|TRBV9|many
ASSGGTGFYEQY
>TRBJ2-7|TRBV19|many
ASSIKGGRTYEQY